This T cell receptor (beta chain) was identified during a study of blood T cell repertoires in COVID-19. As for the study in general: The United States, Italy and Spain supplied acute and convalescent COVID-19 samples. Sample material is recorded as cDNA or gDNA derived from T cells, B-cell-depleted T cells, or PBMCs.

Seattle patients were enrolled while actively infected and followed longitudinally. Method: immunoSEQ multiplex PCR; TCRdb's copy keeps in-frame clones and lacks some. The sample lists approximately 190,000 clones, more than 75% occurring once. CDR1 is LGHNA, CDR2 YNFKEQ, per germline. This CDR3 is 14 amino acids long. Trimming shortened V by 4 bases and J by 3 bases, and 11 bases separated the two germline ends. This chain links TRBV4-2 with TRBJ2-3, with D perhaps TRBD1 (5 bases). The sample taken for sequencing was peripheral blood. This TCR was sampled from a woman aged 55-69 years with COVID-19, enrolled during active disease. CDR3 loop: CASSPRQGTDTQYF. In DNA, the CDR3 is TGTGCCAGCAGCCCTCGGCAGGGTACAGATACGCAGTATTTT.